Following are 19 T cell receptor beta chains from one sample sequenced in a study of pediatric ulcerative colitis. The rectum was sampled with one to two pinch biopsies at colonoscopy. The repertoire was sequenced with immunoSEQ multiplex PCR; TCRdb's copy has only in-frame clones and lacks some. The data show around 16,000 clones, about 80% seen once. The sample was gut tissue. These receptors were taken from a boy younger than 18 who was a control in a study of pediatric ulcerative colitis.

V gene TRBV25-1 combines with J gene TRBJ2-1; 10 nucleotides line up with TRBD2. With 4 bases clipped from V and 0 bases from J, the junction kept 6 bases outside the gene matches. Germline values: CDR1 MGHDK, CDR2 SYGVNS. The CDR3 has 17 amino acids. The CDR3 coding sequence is TGTGCCAGCAGTGGCCACTCTAGCGGGAGCTCCTACAATGAGCAGTTCTTC. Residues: CASSGHSSGSSYNEQFF.

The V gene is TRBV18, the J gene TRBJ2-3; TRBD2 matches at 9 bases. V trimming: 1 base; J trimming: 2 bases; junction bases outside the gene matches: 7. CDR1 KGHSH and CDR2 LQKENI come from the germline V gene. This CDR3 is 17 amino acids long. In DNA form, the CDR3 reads TGTGCCAGCTCACCACGGATCCAGCGGGGGGCCACAGATACGCAGTATTTT. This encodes CASSPRIQRGATDTQYF.

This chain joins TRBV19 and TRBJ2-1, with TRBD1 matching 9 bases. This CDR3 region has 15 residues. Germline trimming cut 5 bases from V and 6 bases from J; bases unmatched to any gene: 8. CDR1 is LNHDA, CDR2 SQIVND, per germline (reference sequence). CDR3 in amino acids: CASSLSGTGSNEQFF. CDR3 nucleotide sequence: TGTGCCAGTAGTCTTTCCGGGACAGGGAGCAATGAGCAGTTCTTC. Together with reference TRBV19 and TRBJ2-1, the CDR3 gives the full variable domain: DGGITQSPKYLFRKEGQNVTLSCEQNLNHDAMYWYRQDPGQGLRLIYYSQIVNDFQKGDIAEGYSVSREKKESFPLTVTSAQKNPTAFYLCASSLSGTGSNEQFFGPGTRLTVL.

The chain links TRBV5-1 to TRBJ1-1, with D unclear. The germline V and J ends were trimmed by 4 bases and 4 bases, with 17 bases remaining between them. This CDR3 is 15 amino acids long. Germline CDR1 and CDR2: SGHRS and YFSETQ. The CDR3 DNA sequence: TGCGCCAGCAGCCCGGGCCCAGGAGCGGGCACTGAAGCTTTCTTT. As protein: CASSPGPGAGTEAFF.

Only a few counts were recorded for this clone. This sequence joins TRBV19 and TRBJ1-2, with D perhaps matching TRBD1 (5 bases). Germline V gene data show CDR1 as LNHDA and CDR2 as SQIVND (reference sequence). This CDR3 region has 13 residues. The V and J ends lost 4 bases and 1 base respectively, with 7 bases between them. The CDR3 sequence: CASSTTVNYGYTF. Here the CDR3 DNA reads TGTGCCAGTAGTACGACAGTTAACTATGGCTACACCTTC.

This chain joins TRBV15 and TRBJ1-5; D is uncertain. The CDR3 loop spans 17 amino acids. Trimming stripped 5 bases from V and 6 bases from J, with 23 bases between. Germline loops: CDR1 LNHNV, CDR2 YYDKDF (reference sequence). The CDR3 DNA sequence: TGTGCCACCAGCTCCCCGACGGGGTCGCGCGAAAGTCAGCCCCAGCATTTT. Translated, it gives CATSSPTGSRESQPQHF. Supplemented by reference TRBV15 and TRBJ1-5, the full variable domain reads DAMVIQNPRYQVTQFGKPVTLSCSQTLNHNVMYWYQQKSSQAPKLLFHYYDKDFNNEADTPDNFQSRRPNTSFCFLDIRSPGLGDTAMYLCATSSPTGSRESQPQHFGDGTRLSIL.

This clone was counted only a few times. The CDR3 DNA reads as TGTGCCTGGGCTAGCGGGGGGGGAGGTGTCTCCAAAAACATTCAGTACTTC. This translates into CAWASGGGGVSKNIQYF. This rearrangement joins TRBV30 to TRBJ2-4; 12 nucleotides agree with TRBD2. This CDR3 comprises 17 residues. With 5 bases clipped from V and 2 bases from J, the junction kept 10 bases outside the gene matches. CDR1 is GTSNPN and CDR2 is SVGIG in the germline V gene (reference sequence).

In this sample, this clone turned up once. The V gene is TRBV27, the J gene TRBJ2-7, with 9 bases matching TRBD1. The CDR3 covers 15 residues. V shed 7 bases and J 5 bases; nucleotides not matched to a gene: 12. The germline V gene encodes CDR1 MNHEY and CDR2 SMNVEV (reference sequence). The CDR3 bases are TGTGCCAGCACCTCCAGCAGGGACAGGGCGGACGAGCAGTACTTC. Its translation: CASTSSRDRADEQYF.

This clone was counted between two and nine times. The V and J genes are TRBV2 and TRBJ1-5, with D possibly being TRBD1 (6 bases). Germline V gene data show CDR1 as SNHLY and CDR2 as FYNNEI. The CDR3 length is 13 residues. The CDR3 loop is CASGTHGNQPQHF. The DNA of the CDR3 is TGTGCAAGCGGGACACATGGCAATCAGCCCCAGCATTTT. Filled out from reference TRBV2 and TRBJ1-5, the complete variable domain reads EPEVTQTPSHQVTQMGQEVILRCVPISNHLYFYWYRQILGQKVEFLVSFYNNEISEKSEIFDDQFSVERPDGSNFTLKIRSTKLEDSAMYFCASGTHGNQPQHFGDGTRLSIL.

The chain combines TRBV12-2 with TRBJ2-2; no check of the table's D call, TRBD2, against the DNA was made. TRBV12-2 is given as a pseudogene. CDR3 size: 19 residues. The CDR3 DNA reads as TGTGCAAGTCGCCACCAGGGGTTCACTAGCGGGGGCGGCACCGGGGAGCTGTTTTTT. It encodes CASRHQGFTSGGGTGELFF.

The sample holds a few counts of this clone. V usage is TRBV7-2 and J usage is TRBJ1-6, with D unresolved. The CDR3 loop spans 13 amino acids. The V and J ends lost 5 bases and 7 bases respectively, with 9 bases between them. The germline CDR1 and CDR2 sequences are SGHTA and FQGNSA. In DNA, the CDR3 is TGTGCCAGCAGCCCGGACGGGAATTCACCCCTCCACTTT. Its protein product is CASSPDGNSPLHF.

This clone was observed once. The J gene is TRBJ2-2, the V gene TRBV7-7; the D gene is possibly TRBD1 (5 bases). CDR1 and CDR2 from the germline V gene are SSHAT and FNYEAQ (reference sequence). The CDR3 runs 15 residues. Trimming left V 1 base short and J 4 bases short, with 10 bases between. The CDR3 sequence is CASSLGQQGTGELFF. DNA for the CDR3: TGTGCCAGCAGCTTAGGACAGCAGGGCACCGGGGAGCTGTTTTTT.

CDR3 in DNA: TGTGCCAGCAGCACACATAAAGGGACCGGGGGGCTCACCGGGGAGCTGTTTTTT. Translation: CASSTHKGTGGLTGELFF. This sequence joins TRBV28 and TRBJ2-2, with D possibly matching TRBD2 (7 bases). Germline values: CDR1 MDHEN, CDR2 SYDVKM. The CDR3 is 18 residues long. Trimming removed 6 bases from V and 4 bases from J, with 24 bases in between.

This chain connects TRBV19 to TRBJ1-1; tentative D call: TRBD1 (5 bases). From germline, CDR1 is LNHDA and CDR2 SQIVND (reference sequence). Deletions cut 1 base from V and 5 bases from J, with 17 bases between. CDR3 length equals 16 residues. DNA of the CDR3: TGTGCCAGTAGTATAGCAGCAGGGTATAGGCGGACTGAAGCTTTCTTT. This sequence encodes CASSIAAGYRRTEAFF. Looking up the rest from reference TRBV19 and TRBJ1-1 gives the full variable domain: DGGITQSPKYLFRKEGQNVTLSCEQNLNHDAMYWYRQDPGQGLRLIYYSQIVNDFQKGDIAEGYSVSREKKESFPLTVTSAQKNPTAFYLCASSIAAGYRRTEAFFGQGTRLTVV.

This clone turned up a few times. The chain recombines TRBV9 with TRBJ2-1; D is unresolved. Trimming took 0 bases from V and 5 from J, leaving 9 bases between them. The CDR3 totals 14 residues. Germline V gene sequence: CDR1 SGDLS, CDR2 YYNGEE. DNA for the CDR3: TGTGCCAGCAGCGTAGTCAGTACCAACAATGAGCAGTTCTTC. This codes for CASSVVSTNNEQFF.

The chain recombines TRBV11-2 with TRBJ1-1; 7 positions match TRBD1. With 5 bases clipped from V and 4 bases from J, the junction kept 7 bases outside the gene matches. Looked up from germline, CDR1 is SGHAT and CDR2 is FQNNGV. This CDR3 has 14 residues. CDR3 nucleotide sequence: TGTGCCAGCAGCCTTAGACAGGGCGGCACTGAAGCTTTCTTT. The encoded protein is CASSLRQGGTEAFF.

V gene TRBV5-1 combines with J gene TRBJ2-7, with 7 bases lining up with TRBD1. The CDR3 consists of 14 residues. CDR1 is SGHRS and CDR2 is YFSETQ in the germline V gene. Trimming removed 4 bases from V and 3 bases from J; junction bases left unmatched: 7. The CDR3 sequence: CASSPTGLGYEQYF. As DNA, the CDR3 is TGCGCCAGCAGCCCGACAGGGTTGGGCTACGAGCAGTACTTC.

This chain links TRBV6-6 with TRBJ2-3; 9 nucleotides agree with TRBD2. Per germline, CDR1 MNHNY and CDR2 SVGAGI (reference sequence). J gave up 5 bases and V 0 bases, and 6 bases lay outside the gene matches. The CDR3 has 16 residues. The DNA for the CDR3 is TGTGCCAGCAGTTACTCTTGGACTAGCGAAATAGATACGCAGTATTTT. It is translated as CASSYSWTSEIDTQYF.

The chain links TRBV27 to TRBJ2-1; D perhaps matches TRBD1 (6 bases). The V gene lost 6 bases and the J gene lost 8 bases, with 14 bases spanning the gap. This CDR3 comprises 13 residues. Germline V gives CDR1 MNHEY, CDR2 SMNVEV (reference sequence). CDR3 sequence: CASSGQSLYEQFF. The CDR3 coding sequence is TGTGCCAGCAGCGGACAGTCCCTCTATGAGCAGTTCTTC.